The 10 T cell receptor beta chains below all came from one sample that was sequenced in a study of cytomegalovirus exposure and HLA in healthy donors. The PCR had 60 Vbeta and 13 Jbeta primers. The protocol was immunoSEQ multiplex PCR, while the TCRdb copy is restricted to in-frame clones and leaves out a portion. Seen here are some 220,000 clones, 85% observed once, and the top ten hold roughly 0.22%. Sequencing used PBMCs. The receptors shown here come from a girl aged 2 to 9 in good health and CMV-seronegative.

The V and J genes are TRBV19 and TRBJ1-2; possibly TRBD1 for D (5 bases). V gave up 1 base and J gave up 8 bases, with 11 bases separating them. Germline CDR1 is LNHDA and CDR2 is SQIVND (reference sequence). The CDR3 consists of 13 residues. The CDR3, as DNA: TGTGCCAGTAGTATAGGGCAGGGTGGAGGCTACACCTTC. As protein: CASSIGQGGGYTF.

The chain joins TRBV5-1 to TRBJ2-5; a weak D match, TRBD1 (7 bases). The CDR3 is made up of 15 amino acids. Germline V lookup: CDR1 SGHRS, CDR2 YFSETQ. Trimming shortened V by 1 base and J by 3 bases, and 13 bases separated the two germline ends. The CDR3 region is CASSLISRGEETQYF. Written as DNA, the CDR3 is TGCGCCAGCAGCTTGATTTCCAGGGGGGAAGAGACCCAGTACTTC.

The chain has TRBV29-1 and TRBJ1-2; 7 nucleotides align to TRBD1. Germline CDR1 SQVTM, CDR2 ANQGSEA. V lost 7 bases to trimming and J lost 3 bases; unmatched junction nucleotides: 5. The CDR3 extends over 12 amino acids. The CDR3 DNA follows: TGCAGCGGATATACAGGGGACTATGGCTACACCTTC. Translation: CSGYTGDYGYTF.

This sequence joins TRBV7-9 and TRBJ2-7, with 10 bases identical to TRBD2. This CDR3 comprises 14 residues. Trimming took 9 bases from V and 3 from J; bases not matched to a gene: 8. Per the germline V gene, CDR1 is SEHNR and CDR2 is FQNEAQ (reference sequence). Written as DNA, the CDR3 is TGTGCCAGAGACGGGACTAGCGACTACTACGAGCAGTACTTC. Translated, it gives CARDGTSDYYEQYF.

The chain carries TRBV7-3 and TRBJ2-7; 8 bases are shared with TRBD1. Germline V gene data show CDR1 as SGHTA and CDR2 as FQGTGA. V shed 4 bases and J 3 bases; nucleotides not matched to a gene: 2. CDR3 length: 13 amino acids. The CDR3 DNA sequence: TGTGCCAGCAGCTCCGGGACAGGCTACGAGCAGTACTTC. Translated, it gives CASSSGTGYEQYF.

This sequence joins TRBV2 and TRBJ2-2; 8 bases fit TRBD2. The germline V gene encodes CDR1 SNHLY and CDR2 FYNNEI. The V and J ends lost 4 bases and 0 bases, in that order; junction bases with no gene match: 7. This CDR3 is built from 17 residues. CDR3 in amino acids: CASSVSTSGPNTGELFF. DNA for the CDR3: TGTGCCAGCAGTGTCTCTACTAGCGGACCGAACACCGGGGAGCTGTTTTTT.

V usage is TRBV5-4 and J usage is TRBJ2-1, with TRBD2 matching over 7 bases. The CDR3 has 15 residues. Germline V gene data show CDR1 as SGHNT and CDR2 as YYREEE (reference sequence). V lost 2 bases to trimming and J lost 2 bases; unmatched junction nucleotides: 4. CDR3 nucleotide sequence: TGTGCCAGCAGCTTATCTGGGAGGGCCTACAATGAGCAGTTCTTC. Encoded protein: CASSLSGRAYNEQFF.

The V gene is TRBV5-8, the J gene TRBJ1-2; D unresolved. This CDR3 has 11 residues. The V end lost 6 bases, the J end lost 2 bases, and 5 bases lay between the germline ends. Germline V lookup: CDR1 SGHTS, CDR2 YDEGEE. The CDR3 nucleotides are TGTGCCAGCAAGCAAAACTATGGCTACACCTTC. It codes for CASKQNYGYTF.

The chain carries TRBV7-8 and TRBJ2-5, with 8 bases matching TRBD2. Judging by the DNA end, TRBJ2-7 fits better; the J call may be wrong. The CDR3 has 16 residues. Per germline, CDR1 SGHVS and CDR2 FQNEAQ. The CDR3, as DNA: TGTGCCAGCAGCTTAGCGGGGCGGGAGGCCCGCTACGAGCAGTACTTC. Protein: CASSLAGREARYEQYF.

This chain uses TRBV19 with TRBJ2-1; 7 bases map to TRBD2. From germline, CDR1 is LNHDA and CDR2 SQIVND (reference sequence). The V and J ends lost 2 bases and 1 base, in that order; junction bases with no gene match: 8. CDR3 length: 17 amino acids. CDR3 in amino acids: CASSIRLPSGSYNEQFF. Written as DNA, the CDR3 is TGTGCCAGTAGTATAAGGCTGCCTAGCGGTTCCTACAATGAGCAGTTCTTC.